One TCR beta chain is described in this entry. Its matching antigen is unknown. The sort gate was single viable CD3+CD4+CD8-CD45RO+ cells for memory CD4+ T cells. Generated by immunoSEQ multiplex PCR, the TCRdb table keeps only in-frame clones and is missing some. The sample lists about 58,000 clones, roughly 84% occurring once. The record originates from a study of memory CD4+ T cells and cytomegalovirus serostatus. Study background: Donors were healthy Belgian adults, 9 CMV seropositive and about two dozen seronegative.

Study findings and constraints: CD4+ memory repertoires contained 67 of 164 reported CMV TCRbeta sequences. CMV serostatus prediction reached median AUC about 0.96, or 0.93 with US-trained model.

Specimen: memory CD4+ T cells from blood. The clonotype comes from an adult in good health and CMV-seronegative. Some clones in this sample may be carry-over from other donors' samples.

Written as DNA, the CDR3 is TGCGCCAGCAGCTTGCGGCAGCCCTACGAGCAGTACTTC. As protein: CASSLRQPYEQYF. This chain joins TRBV5-1 and TRBJ2-7; D is unclear. The CDR3 is 13 residues long. Germline CDR1 SGHRS, CDR2 YFSETQ. Trimming removed 1 base at V and 2 bases at J, with 7 bases between.